This T cell receptor beta chain emerged from a study of blood T cell repertoires in COVID-19. The overall study: Specimens from acute and convalescent COVID-19 originated in the United States, Italy and Spain. The analysed material was cDNA or gDNA that came from T cells, B-cell-depleted T cells, or PBMCs.

CDR3 length: 12 amino acids. Germline V gene lookup returns CDR1 SGHTA and CDR2 FQGNSA. As originally analysed: By means of reference gene primer amplification, nucleated cell counts were estimated. Data came from immunoSEQ multiplex PCR; TCRdb stores just in-frame clones and leaves some out. That table supplies the V and J calls and clone size; D and trimming were determined from the DNA. The data show about 210,000 clones, around 85% seen once. Concerning this clone itself: Germline is not matched at one junction end, which may reflect a read error.

The rearrangement joins TRBV7-2 to TRBJ1-2, with D uncertain. This receptor was obtained from a man between 40 and 49 years old with acute or convalescent COVID-19. Sequenced input: peripheral blood. CDR3: CASSSTRRAISF. The CDR3 DNA follows: TGTGCCAGCAGCTCAACAAGGCGGGCAATTAGTTTC.